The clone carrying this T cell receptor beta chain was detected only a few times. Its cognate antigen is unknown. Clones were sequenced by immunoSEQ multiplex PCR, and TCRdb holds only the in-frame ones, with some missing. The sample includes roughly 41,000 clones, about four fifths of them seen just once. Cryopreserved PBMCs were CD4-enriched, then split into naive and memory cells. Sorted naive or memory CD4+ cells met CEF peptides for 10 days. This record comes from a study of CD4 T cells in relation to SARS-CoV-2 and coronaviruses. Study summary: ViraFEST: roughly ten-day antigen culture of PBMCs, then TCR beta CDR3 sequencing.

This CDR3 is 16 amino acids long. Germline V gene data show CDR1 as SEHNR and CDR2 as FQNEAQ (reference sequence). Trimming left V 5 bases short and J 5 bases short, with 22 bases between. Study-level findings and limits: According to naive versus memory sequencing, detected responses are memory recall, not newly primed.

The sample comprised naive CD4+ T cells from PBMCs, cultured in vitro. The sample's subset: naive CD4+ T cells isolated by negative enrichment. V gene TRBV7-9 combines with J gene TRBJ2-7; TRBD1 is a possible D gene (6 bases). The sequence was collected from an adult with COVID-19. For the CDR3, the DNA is TGTGCCAGCAGCCCCCTTGGCGCAGGGGAGCTCGACGAGCAGTACTTC. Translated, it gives CASSPLGAGELDEQYF.